The 27 T cell receptor beta chains in this list originate from one sample, sequenced in a study of T cell changes during pregnancy in multiple sclerosis (dated by TCRdb to the late 2010s). The library was built by means of the immunoSEQ multiplex PCR assay. This immuneACCESS table, as held by TCRdb, lists in-frame sequences with V and J called but not all clones. Of the missing ones, under half trace to an unresolved V gene in checked studies; the others have no known cause. The sample has 58,000 or so clones on record, over 75% of them singletons. The biggest ten clones account for approximately 1.8% of the sample. The material sequenced was peripheral blood, taken after pregnancy. The receptors come from a female donor with multiple sclerosis, enrolled in a pregnancy study.

The chain employs TRBV7-3 and TRBJ1-1; D ambiguous. The CDR3 contains 14 residues. Germline CDR1 SGHTA, CDR2 FQGTGA. V dropped 2 bases and J dropped 1 base, with 8 bases sitting between them. For the CDR3, the DNA is TGTGCCAGCAGCTTACTTCACGGGAACACTGAAGCTTTCTTT. Its translation: CASSLLHGNTEAFF.

The chain carries TRBV10-3 and TRBJ1-1; 7 bases match TRBD1. The ends lost 8 bases at V and 7 bases at J; junction bases unmatched: 10. This CDR3 contains 13 residues. Germline values: CDR1 ENHRY, CDR2 SYGVKD. CDR3 bases: TGTGCCATCGGGGAACAGGGGCCACGTGAAGCTTTCTTT. This gives the protein CAIGEQGPREAFF.

The rearrangement uses TRBV5-1 and TRBJ2-3; D is ambiguous. Germline-derived CDR1 and CDR2 are SGHRS and YFSETQ. Deletions cut 0 bases from V and 1 base from J, with 6 bases between. The CDR3 totals 14 residues. As DNA, the CDR3 is TGCGCCAGCAGCTTGGATCCTGGCACAGATACGCAGTATTTT. This codes for CASSLDPGTDTQYF.

The chain joins TRBV19 to TRBJ2-5; D unclear. This CDR3 has 12 residues. V was clipped by 5 bases and J by 4 bases, with 8 bases between them. The germline gives CDR1 LNHDA, CDR2 SQIVND (reference sequence). CDR3 nucleotide sequence: TGTGCCAGTAGTGTTAGCAGAGAGACCCAGTACTTC. Translated, it gives CASSVSRETQYF.

This chain joins TRBV27 and TRBJ2-5, with 7 bases lining up with TRBD1. CDR3 length equals 14 residues. The germline V gene has CDR1 MNHEY and CDR2 SMNVEV (reference sequence). The V segment lost 5 bases and the J segment 3 bases; nucleotides outside the gene matches: 6. Here the CDR3 DNA reads TGTGCCAGCAGTCCCCAGACAGGGAAAGAGACCCAGTACTTC. Its translation is CASSPQTGKETQYF.

This rearrangement joins TRBV11-2 to TRBJ2-7, with D possibly TRBD2 on 6 matching bases. Germline V gene sequence: CDR1 SGHAT, CDR2 FQNNGV. The CDR3 consists of 15 residues. The V end was cut by 7 bases, the J end by 7 bases, with 23 bases between. The chain's CDR3 is CASTRLHGGPGEQYF. The CDR3 nucleotides are TGTGCCAGCACTCGACTCCACGGGGGACCGGGGGAGCAGTACTTC.

The chain is built from TRBV4-3 and TRBJ2-7; tentatively, D is TRBD2 (5 bases). Germline loops: CDR1 LGHNA, CDR2 YSLEER. The CDR3 totals 16 residues. V was pared by 1 base and J by 8 bases, with 21 bases between. Here the CDR3 reads CASSQGGGEDWDQQYF. Here the CDR3 DNA reads TGCGCCAGCAGCCAAGGAGGAGGAGAGGACTGGGATCAGCAGTACTTC.

This clone was recorded once. This chain links TRBV11-3 with TRBJ2-7; D gene uncertain. V gave up 1 base and J gave up 6 bases, with 10 bases separating them. CDR1 is SGHNT, CDR2 YENEEA, per germline. CDR3 length: 13 amino acids. The CDR3 region has the DNA TGTGCCAGCAGCTTAGCTCCGGGTCGCGAGCAGTACTTC. Protein sequence: CASSLAPGREQYF.

Only one count was recorded for this clone. The chain employs TRBV2 and TRBJ1-6, with a possible D match to TRBD1 (5 bases). The CDR3 totals 14 residues. In germline, CDR1 is SNHLY, CDR2 FYNNEI. Trimming removed 10 bases at V and 5 bases at J, with 15 bases between. CDR3 DNA sequence: TGTGCCACCGCCACCAGGGTCCATAATTCACCCCTCCACTTT. It specifies CATATRVHNSPLHF.

The V call is TRBV5-1, the J call TRBJ2-1; D remains unclear. V was shortened by 7 bases and J by 4 bases, with 9 bases between the two germline ends. This CDR3 has 12 residues. Germline V CDR1 and CDR2: SGHRS, YFSETQ. The CDR3 protein is CASGDTYNEQFF. CDR3 coding DNA: TGCGCCAGCGGCGACACTTACAATGAGCAGTTCTTC.

The chain employs TRBV18 and TRBJ2-1; 9 nucleotides line up with TRBD1. The CDR3 spans 14 residues. Losses at the gene ends were 3 bases for V and 7 bases for J; bases not matched to a gene: 4. The V gene's germline CDR1 is KGHSH and CDR2 LQKENI. CDR3 protein: CASSPTGGENEQFF. The CDR3 DNA reads as TGTGCCAGCTCACCGACAGGGGGAGAGAATGAGCAGTTCTTC.

V and J are TRBV7-3 and TRBJ2-5; 9 bases are shared with TRBD2. J gave up 5 bases and V 5 bases, and 9 bases lay outside the gene matches. Germline V CDR1 and CDR2: SGHTA, FQGTGA. The CDR3 is 15 amino acids. CDR3 sequence reads: CASSPAGGLGETQYF. The CDR3 bases are TGTGCCAGCAGCCCGGCGGGGGGGCTCGGGGAGACCCAGTACTTC.

Here the CDR3 reads CASSLGQQNTEAFF. CDR3 nucleotide sequence: TGCGCCAGCAGCCTGGGACAGCAGAACACTGAAGCTTTCTTT. The gene calls are TRBV5-1 and TRBJ1-1; 7 bases agree with TRBD1. Germline V gene sequence: CDR1 SGHRS, CDR2 YFSETQ. The CDR3 covers 14 residues. V lost 4 bases, J lost 1 base, and 4 bases stayed unmatched.

The V call is TRBV5-1, the J call TRBJ2-3; TRBD2 agrees at 10 bases. Trimming removed 7 bases from V and 6 bases from J; junction bases left unmatched: 11. The CDR3 has 15 residues. Germline V gene lookup returns CDR1 SGHRS and CDR2 YFSETQ. The CDR3 loop is CASAPLAGAEDTQYF. CDR3 nucleotide sequence: TGCGCCAGCGCCCCGCTAGCGGGGGCCGAGGATACGCAGTATTTT.

This clone came up once. The chain has TRBV6-1 and TRBJ1-5, with TRBD1 identical over 7 bases. V was clipped by 2 bases and J by 2 bases; unmatched bases: 6. This CDR3 region has 16 residues. Germline V gene data show CDR1 as MNHNS and CDR2 as SASEGT. In DNA form, the CDR3 reads TGTGCCAGCAGTGAAAAAAGGGGGCTTGGCAATCAGCCCCAGCATTTT. Amino acids: CASSEKRGLGNQPQHF.

The chain carries TRBV6-6 and TRBJ2-5; possibly TRBD1 for D (5 bases). In germline, CDR1 is MNHNY, CDR2 SVGAGI (reference sequence). This CDR3 region has 14 residues. V lost 2 bases, J lost 1 base, and 8 bases lay in between. CDR3 sequence (DNA): TGTGCCAGCAGTTACGTGGGGCTCCAAGAGACCCAGTACTTC. Translated: CASSYVGLQETQYF.

The chain uses TRBV28 and TRBJ1-2, with 9 positions matching TRBD1. Germline CDR1 and CDR2: MDHEN and SYDVKM. The CDR3 has 14 amino acids. V lost 3 bases, J lost 1 base, and 0 bases stayed unmatched. For the CDR3, the DNA is TGTGCCAGCAGTTTGGGACAGGGTAACTATGGCTACACCTTC. It encodes CASSLGQGNYGYTF.

This clone was found a few times. The rearrangement links TRBV30 to TRBJ1-6; D gene ambiguous. Trimming stripped 7 bases from V and 3 bases from J, with 16 bases between. Germline V gene lookup returns CDR1 GTSNPN and CDR2 SVGIG (reference sequence). This CDR3 is 15 amino acids long. The CDR3 here is CALTHNPGYNSPLHF. The CDR3 bases are TGTGCCTTGACCCACAACCCGGGCTATAATTCACCCCTCCACTTT.

The V and J genes are TRBV2 and TRBJ1-5; D is perhaps TRBD1 (5 bases). The CDR3 is 15 amino acids. The V gene lost 5 bases and the J gene lost 4 bases, with 15 bases spanning the gap. Looked up from germline, CDR1 is SNHLY and CDR2 is FYNNEI. The CDR3 loop reads CASSLQVAINQPQHF. The CDR3 DNA sequence: TGTGCCAGCAGTTTACAGGTCGCCATTAATCAGCCCCAGCATTTT.

This chain joins TRBV28 and TRBJ1-5, with 10 bases matching TRBD1. The length of the CDR3 is 16 residues. V was clipped by 6 bases and J by 3 bases; unmatched bases: 8. The V gene's germline CDR1 is MDHEN and CDR2 SYDVKM. The DNA of the CDR3 is TGTGCCAGCAGCCCCGGGGGGACAGGGGCCAATCAGCCCCAGCATTTT. Its protein is CASSPGGTGANQPQHF.

The CDR3, as DNA: TGTGCCGGGCGATTCGACAGGTTCACTGAAGCTTTCTTT. The encoded protein is CAGRFDRFTEAFF. The rearrangement links TRBV2 to TRBJ1-1; the D gene is possibly TRBD1 (6 bases). This CDR3 has 13 amino acids. The V end was cut by 11 bases, the J end by 4 bases, with 17 bases between. Germline-derived CDR1 and CDR2 are SNHLY and FYNNEI. The whole variable domain, remainder taken from reference TRBV2 and TRBJ1-1, is EPEVTQTPSHQVTQMGQEVILRCVPISNHLYFYWYRQILGQKVEFLVSFYNNEISEKSEIFDDQFSVERPDGSNFTLKIRSTKLEDSAMYFCAGRFDRFTEAFFGQGTRLTVV.

For the CDR3, the DNA is TGTGCCACCAGCAGGGAAAGACAGGGACTCTACGAGCAGTACTTC. Amino acid sequence: CATSRERQGLYEQYF. The genes are TRBV15 and TRBJ2-7, with TRBD1 as a possible D gene (7 bases). The CDR3 spans 15 residues. Germline V lookup: CDR1 LNHNV, CDR2 YYDKDF (reference sequence). V lost 3 bases, J lost 3 bases, and 15 bases lay in between.

A single count supports this clone. The chain links TRBV12-5 to TRBJ2-2; possibly TRBD1 for D (5 bases). Germline V gene sequence: CDR1 LGHNT, CDR2 FRNRAP. The ends were cut back, 1 base at V and 3 bases at J, with 12 bases in the middle. The CDR3 runs to 16 residues. CDR3 DNA sequence: TGTGCTAGTGGTTTGGCATCAACAGGAGACACCGGGGAGCTGTTTTTT. Translating it yields CASGLASTGDTGELFF.

V is TRBV11-2 and J is TRBJ1-3; D is ambiguous. V was trimmed by 7 bases and J by 1 base, leaving 8 bases between them. Germline CDR1 and CDR2: SGHAT and FQNNGV. The CDR3 totals 13 residues. The CDR3 DNA reads as TGTGCCAGCACCCCCCCTTCTGGAAACACCATATATTTT. Protein sequence: CASTPPSGNTIYF.

V usage is TRBV12-5 and J usage is TRBJ2-1, with a tentative D call TRBD1 (6 bases). From germline, CDR1 is LGHNT and CDR2 FRNRAP. The CDR3 extends over 14 amino acids. V dropped 7 bases and J dropped 4 bases, with 14 bases sitting between them. This chain's CDR3 is CASVGDNLYNEQFF. DNA of the CDR3: TGTGCTAGTGTCGGGGACAACCTATACAATGAGCAGTTCTTC. Together with reference TRBV12-5 and TRBJ2-1, the CDR3 gives the full variable domain: DARVTQTPRHKVTEMGQEVTMRCQPILGHNTVFWYRQTMMQGLELLAYFRNRAPLDDSGMPKDRFSAEMPDATLATLKIQPSEPRDSAVYFCASVGDNLYNEQFFGPGTRLTVL.

This chain uses TRBV7-9 with TRBJ2-1; 8 bases are a match to TRBD2. The V gene's germline CDR1 is SEHNR and CDR2 FQNEAQ (reference sequence). The CDR3 is 13 residues long. With 6 bases clipped from V and 6 bases from J, the junction kept 4 bases outside the gene matches. DNA of the CDR3: TGTGCCAGCAGGACTCGGGGGGGCAATGAGCAGTTCTTC. Translating gives CASRTRGGNEQFF.

V and J are TRBV28 and TRBJ1-2; 9 nucleotides line up with TRBD1. The V segment lost 6 bases and the J segment 4 bases; nucleotides outside the gene matches: 27. CDR1 is MDHEN and CDR2 is SYDVKM in the germline V gene. The CDR3 extends over 21 amino acids. The CDR3 is CASSRFIPAGTGPNDLYGYTF. CDR3 DNA sequence: TGTGCCAGCAGCCGTTTTATCCCCGCCGGGACAGGGCCCAATGACCTCTATGGCTACACCTTC.